The TCR beta chain under discussion was sequenced for a study of shared clonotypes between healthy human individuals. Study outcomes and limitations: Clonotype sharing levels among donors were expected to vary with sequencing depth. The genetic and exposure-history diversity represented was limited by few donors.

As concerns this clone: Its cognate antigen is unknown.

Each subset's genomic DNA was split evenly across several immunoSEQ plates. The authors loaded roughly 200 ng DNA, roughly 33,000 T cell genomes, into sorted-subset replicate PCRs. Using immunoSEQ multiplex PCR, the repertoire was profiled, and TCRdb retains in-frame clones only, with some absent. The table lists about 710,000 clones, over 60% of them singletons. The CDR3 covers 15 residues. CDR1 is SGHRS and CDR2 is YFSETQ in the germline V gene. The V end lost 0 bases, the J end lost 7 bases, and 13 bases lay between the germline ends. The specimen was memory CD4+ T cells sorted from blood. Described subset: CD45RA-negative fraction. This sequence joins TRBV5-1 and TRBJ1-4; D is uncertain. This clonotype originated in a woman between 25 and 40 years old in good health. Here the CDR3 reads CASSLDAAVGEKLFF. The CDR3 nucleotides are TGCGCCAGCAGCTTGGACGCAGCCGTGGGTGAAAAACTGTTTTTT.